This record looks at one T cell receptor (beta chain) sequence and its context. Its antigen remains unidentified. The germline V and J ends were trimmed by 0 bases and 4 bases, with 17 bases remaining between them. Germline loops: CDR1 SGHRS, CDR2 YFSETQ. CDR3 size: 16 residues. TCRbeta library construction was performed incorporating unique molecular identifiers. TCRdb itself ran the PCR reads through MiXCR, one entry per CDR3 protein. The sample consists of 500,000 to 600,000 distinct CDR3 sequences, 25% to 30% of them appearing once. This sample was taken from a study of T-cell reconstitution after alpha-beta-depleted transplantation in children. Overall study findings and caveats: Some patients' high day-60 TCRbeta diversity was traced to surviving recipient T cells and thymic progenitors.

Sequenced here: PBMCs, sampled before TCRalphabeta/CD19-depleted stem cell transplant. The rearrangement links TRBV5-1 to TRBJ2-7, with a weak D call TRBD1 (6 bases). The receptor was isolated from a boy under two years old with Wiskott-Aldrich syndrome, due to receive a stem cell transplant. CDR3 protein: CASSLATSLGGYEQYF. The CDR3 region has the DNA TGCGCCAGCAGCTTGGCTACATCCCTAGGGGGTTACGAGCAGTACTTC.